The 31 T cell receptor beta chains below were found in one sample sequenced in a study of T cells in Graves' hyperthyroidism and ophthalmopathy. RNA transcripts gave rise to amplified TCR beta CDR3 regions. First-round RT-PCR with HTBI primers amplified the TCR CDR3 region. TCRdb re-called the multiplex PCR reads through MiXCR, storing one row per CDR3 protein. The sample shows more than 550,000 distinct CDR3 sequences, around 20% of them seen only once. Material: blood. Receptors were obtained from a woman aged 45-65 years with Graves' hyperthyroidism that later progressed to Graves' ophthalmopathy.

The CDR3 sequence: CASSRMTSWGPSSYNEQFF. CDR3 DNA sequence: TGTGCCAGCAGTAGAATGACTAGCTGGGGACCTAGCTCCTACAATGAGCAGTTCTTC. The J gene is TRBJ2-1, the V gene TRBV6-1; TRBD2 aligns across 7 bases. CDR1 is MNHNS and CDR2 is SASEGT in the germline V gene. The CDR3 extends over 19 amino acids. V lost 5 bases and J lost 0; bases outside the gene matches: 16.

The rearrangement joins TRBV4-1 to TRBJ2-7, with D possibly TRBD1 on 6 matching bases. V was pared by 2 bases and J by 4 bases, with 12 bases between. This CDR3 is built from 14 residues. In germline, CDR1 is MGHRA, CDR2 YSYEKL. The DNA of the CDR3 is TGCGCCAGCAGCCAATCCCCAGGGGTTTACGAGCAGTACTTC. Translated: CASSQSPGVYEQYF.

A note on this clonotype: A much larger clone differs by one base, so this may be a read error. This CDR3 reads CASSQGVGRELFF. The CDR3 region has the DNA TGTGCCAGCAGCCAAGGTGTAGGTCGGGAGCTGTTTTTT. The chain is built from TRBV3-1 and TRBJ2-2; D is unresolved. This CDR3 is 13 amino acids long. V shed 1 base and J shed 9 bases, with 9 bases lying between them. The germline V gene has CDR1 LGHDT and CDR2 YNNKEL (reference sequence). The full variable domain, completed using reference TRBV3-1 and TRBJ2-2, is DTAVSQTPKYLVTQMGNDKSIKCEQNLGHDTMYWYKQDSKKFLKIMFSYNNKELIINETVPNRFSPKSPDKAHLNLHINSLELGDSAVYFCASSQGVGRELFFGEGSRLTVL.

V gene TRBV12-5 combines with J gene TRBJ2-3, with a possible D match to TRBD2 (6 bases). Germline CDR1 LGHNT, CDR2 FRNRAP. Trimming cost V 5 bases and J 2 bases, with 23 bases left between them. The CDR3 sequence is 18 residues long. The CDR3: CASGPPGWTGEVTDTQYF. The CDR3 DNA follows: TGTGCTAGTGGTCCTCCCGGTTGGACGGGGGAAGTCACAGATACGCAGTATTTT.

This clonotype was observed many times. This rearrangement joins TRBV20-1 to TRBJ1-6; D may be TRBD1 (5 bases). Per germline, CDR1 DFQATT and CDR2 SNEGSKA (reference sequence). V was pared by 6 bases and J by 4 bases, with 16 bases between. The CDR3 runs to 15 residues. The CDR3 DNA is TGCAGTGCAGGCGAGAGACAGCATTATAATTCACCCCTCCACTTT. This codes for CSAGERQHYNSPLHF.

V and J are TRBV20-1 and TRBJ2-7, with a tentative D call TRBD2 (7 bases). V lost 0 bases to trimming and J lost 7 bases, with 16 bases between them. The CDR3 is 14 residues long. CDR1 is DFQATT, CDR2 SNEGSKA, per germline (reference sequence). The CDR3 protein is CSAREDSTGGEQYF. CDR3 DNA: TGCAGTGCTAGAGAGGACAGCACCGGGGGGGAGCAGTACTTC.

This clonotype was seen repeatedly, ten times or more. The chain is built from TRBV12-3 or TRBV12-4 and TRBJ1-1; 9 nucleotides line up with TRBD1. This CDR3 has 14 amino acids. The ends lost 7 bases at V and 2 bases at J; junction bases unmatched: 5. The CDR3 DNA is TGTGCCAGCACCGGGACAGGGAGAAACACTGAAGCTTTCTTT. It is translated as CASTGTGRNTEAFF.

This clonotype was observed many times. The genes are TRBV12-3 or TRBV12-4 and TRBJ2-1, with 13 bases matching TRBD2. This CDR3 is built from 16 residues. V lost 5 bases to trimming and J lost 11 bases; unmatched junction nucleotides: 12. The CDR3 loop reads CASSPTSGGVVGKQFF. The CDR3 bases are TGTGCCAGCAGTCCCACTAGCGGGGGGGTGGTTGGCAAGCAGTTCTTC.

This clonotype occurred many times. The CDR3: CASTAGETQYF. CDR3 DNA: TGTGCCAGCACCGCAGGGGAGACCCAGTACTTC. V and J are TRBV3-1 and TRBJ2-5; a possible D gene is TRBD1 (5 bases). This CDR3 contains 11 residues. CDR1 and CDR2 (germline): LGHDT, YNNKEL (reference sequence). The V and J ends lost 7 bases and 5 bases respectively, with 8 bases between them.

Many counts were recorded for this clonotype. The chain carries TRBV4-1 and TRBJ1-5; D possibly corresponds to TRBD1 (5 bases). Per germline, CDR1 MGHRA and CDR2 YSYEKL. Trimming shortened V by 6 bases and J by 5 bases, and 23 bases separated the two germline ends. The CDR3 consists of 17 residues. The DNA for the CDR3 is TGCGCCAGCAGTCTCATCCCTGTGGGGGAAGGTGATCAGCCCCAGCATTTT. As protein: CASSLIPVGEGDQPQHF.

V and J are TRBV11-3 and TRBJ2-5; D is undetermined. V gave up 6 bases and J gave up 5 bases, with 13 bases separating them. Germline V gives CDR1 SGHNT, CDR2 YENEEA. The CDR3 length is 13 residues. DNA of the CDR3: TGTGCCAGCAGTGAAGGCAGAGCGGAGACCCAGTACTTC. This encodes CASSEGRAETQYF.

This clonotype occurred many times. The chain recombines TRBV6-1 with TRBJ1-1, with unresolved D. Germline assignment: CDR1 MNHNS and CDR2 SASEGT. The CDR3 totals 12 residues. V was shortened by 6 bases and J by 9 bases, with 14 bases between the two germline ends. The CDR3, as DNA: TGTGCCAGCAGACCCGCTCAATCTAAAGCTTTCTTT. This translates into CASRPAQSKAFF.

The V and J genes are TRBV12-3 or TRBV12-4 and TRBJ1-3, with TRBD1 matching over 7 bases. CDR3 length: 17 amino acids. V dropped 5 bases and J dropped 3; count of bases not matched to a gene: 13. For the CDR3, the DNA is TGTGCCAGCAGTCGAATAACGGACAGGATGGGTGGAAACACCATATATTTT. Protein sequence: CASSRITDRMGGNTIYF.

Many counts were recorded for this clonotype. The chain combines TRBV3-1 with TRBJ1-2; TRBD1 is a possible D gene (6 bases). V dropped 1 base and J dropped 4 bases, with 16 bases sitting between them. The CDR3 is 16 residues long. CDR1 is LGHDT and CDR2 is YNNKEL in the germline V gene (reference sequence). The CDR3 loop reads CASSQGFGGAVYGYTF. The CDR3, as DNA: TGTGCCAGCAGCCAAGGGTTTGGGGGCGCGGTCTATGGCTACACCTTC.

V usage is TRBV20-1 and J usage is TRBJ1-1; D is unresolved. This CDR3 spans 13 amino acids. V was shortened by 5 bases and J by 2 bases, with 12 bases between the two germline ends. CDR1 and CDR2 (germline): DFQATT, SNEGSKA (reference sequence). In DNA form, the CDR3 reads TGCAGTGCTCCCCCGGGATATAACACTGAAGCTTTCTTT. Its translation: CSAPPGYNTEAFF.

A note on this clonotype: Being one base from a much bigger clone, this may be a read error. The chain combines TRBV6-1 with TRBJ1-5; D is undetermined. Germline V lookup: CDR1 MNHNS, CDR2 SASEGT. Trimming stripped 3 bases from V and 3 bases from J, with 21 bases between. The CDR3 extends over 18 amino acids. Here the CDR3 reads CASSDPTRGWTLNQPQHF. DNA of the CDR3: TGTGCCAGCAGTGATCCCACCCGGGGATGGACCCTCAATCAGCCCCAGCATTTT.

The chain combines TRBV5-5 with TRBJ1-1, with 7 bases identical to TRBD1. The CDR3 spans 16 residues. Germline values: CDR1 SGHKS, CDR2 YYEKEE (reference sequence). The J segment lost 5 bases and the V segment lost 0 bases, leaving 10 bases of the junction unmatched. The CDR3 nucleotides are TGTGCCAGCAGCTTGGAGGGGGCTGGCTGGTCTACTGAAGCTTTCTTT. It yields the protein CASSLEGAGWSTEAFF.

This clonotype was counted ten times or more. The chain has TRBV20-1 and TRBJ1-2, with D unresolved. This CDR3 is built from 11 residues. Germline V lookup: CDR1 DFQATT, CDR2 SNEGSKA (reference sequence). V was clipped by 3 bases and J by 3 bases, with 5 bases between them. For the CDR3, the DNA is TGCAGTGCTAGCTTAGACTATGGCTACACCTTC. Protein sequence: CSASLDYGYTF.

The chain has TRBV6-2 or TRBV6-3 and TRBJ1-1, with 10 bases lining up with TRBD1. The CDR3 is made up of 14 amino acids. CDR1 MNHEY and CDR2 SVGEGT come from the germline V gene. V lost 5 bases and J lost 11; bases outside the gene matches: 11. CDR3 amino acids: CASSLLRDRGTAFF. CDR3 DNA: TGTGCCAGCAGTCTCCTCCGGGACAGGGGAACGGCTTTCTTT.

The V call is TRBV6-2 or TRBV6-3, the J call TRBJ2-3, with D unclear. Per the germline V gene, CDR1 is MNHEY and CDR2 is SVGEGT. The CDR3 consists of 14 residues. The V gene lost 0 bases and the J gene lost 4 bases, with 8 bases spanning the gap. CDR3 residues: CASSYSRTSDTQYF. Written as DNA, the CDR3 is TGTGCCAGCAGTTACTCGAGGACGTCAGATACGCAGTATTTT.

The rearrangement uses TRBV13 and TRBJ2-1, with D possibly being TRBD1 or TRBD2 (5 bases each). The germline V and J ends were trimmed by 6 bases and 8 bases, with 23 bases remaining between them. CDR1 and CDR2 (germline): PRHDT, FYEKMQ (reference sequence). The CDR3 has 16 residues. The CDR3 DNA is TGTGCCAGCAGATTTAGGCCCGGGGCCCATGGCGATGAGCAGTTCTTC. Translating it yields CASRFRPGAHGDEQFF.

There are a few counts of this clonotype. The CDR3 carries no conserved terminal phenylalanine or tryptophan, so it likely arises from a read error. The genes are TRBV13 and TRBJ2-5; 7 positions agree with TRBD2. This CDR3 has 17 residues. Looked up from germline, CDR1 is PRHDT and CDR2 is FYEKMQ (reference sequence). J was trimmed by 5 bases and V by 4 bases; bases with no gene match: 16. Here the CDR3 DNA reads TGTGCCAGCAGCTACTCGACTAACCCTCTCGGGGGGGAGACCCAGTACCTC. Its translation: CASSYSTNPLGGETQYL.

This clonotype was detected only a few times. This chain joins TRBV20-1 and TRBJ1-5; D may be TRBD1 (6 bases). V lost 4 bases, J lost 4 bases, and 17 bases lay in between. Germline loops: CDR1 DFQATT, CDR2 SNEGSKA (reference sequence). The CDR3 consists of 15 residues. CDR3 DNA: TGCAGTGCTACCACCCCAGGGGATCCTAATCAGCCCCAGCATTTT. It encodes CSATTPGDPNQPQHF.

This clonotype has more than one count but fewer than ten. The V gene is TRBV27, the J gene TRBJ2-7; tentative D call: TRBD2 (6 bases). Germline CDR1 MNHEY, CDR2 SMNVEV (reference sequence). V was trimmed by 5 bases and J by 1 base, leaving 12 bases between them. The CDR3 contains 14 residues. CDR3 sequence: CASSAETSSYEQYF. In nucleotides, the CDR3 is TGTGCCAGCAGTGCCGAGACTAGTTCCTACGAGCAGTACTTC.

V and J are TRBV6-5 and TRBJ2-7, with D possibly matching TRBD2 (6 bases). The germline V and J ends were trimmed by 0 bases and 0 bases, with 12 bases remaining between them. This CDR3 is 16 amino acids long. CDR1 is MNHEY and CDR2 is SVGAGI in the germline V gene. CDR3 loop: CASSYSRNGGSYEQYF. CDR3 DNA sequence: TGTGCCAGCAGTTACTCGCGAAACGGGGGCTCCTACGAGCAGTACTTC.

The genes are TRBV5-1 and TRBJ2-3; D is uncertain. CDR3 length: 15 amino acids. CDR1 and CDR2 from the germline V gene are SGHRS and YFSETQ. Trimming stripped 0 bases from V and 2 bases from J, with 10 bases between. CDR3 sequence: CASSLGLEFTDTQYF. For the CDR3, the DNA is TGCGCCAGCAGCTTGGGCTTGGAGTTCACAGATACGCAGTATTTT.

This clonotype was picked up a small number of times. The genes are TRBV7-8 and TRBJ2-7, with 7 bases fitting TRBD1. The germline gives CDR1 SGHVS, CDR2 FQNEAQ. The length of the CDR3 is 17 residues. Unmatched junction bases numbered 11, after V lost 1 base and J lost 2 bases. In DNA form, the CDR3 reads TGTGCCAGCAGCTTAGTCGGGCACAGGGGTGGGACCTACGAGCAGTACTTC. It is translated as CASSLVGHRGGTYEQYF.

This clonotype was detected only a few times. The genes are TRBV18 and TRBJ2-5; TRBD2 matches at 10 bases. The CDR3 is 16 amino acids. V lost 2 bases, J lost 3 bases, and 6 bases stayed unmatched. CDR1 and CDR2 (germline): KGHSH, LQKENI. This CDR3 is CASSPLTSGLEETQYF. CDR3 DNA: TGTGCCAGCTCACCATTGACTAGCGGGTTAGAAGAGACCCAGTACTTC.

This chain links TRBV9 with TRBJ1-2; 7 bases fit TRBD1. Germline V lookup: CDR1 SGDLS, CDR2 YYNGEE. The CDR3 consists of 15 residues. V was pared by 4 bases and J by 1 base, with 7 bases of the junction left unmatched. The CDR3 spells CASSSGDSLNYGYTF. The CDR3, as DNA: TGTGCCAGCAGCTCCGGGGACAGTCTTAACTATGGCTACACCTTC.

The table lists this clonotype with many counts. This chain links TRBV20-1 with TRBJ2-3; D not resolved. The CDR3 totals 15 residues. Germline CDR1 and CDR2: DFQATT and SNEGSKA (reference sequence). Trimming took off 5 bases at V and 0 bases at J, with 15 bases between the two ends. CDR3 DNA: TGCAGTGCTGAAGAAATAGGAACTAGCACAGATACGCAGTATTTT. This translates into CSAEEIGTSTDTQYF.

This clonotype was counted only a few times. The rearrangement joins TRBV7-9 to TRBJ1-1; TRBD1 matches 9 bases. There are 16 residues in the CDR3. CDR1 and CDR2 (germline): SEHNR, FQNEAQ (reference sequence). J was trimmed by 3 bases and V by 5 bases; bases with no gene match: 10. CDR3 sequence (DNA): TGTGCCAGCAGCACAAACAGGGGGCTTGCGGACACTGAAGCTTTCTTT. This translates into CASSTNRGLADTEAFF.